A selection of T cell receptor beta chains follows, all from one sample in a study of blood T cell repertoires in COVID-19. Sequenced by immunoSEQ multiplex PCR; TCRdb stores in-frame clones only, minus some. Here the sample spans some 49,000 clones, about four fifths being singletons. The sample consisted of peripheral blood. All receptors derive from a woman in her sixties with acute or convalescent COVID-19. Both conserved end residues are part of each CDR3. D genes are given only for firm matches. Size is stated for part of the rows, as once, few or many counts, or as a class when the clone is expanded.

>.|TRBJ1-2|TRBD1|TRBV19
CASSVQGASGYTF
TGTGCCAGTAGTGTACAGGGGGCAAGTGGCTACACCTTC
>.|TRBJ2-3|TRBD2|TRBV7-7
CASSQGLATDTQYF
TGTGCCAGCAGCCAGGGACTAGCGACAGATACGCAGTATTTT
>.|TRBJ2-1|TRBD1|TRBV9
CASSRQGETRNEQFF
TGTGCCAGCAGCAGACAGGGGGAGACTAGAAATGAGCAGTTCTTC
>.|TRBJ1-1|.|TRBV7-3
CASSSGDRRNTEAFF
TGTGCCAGCAGCTCAGGAGACAGGCGGAACACTGAAGCTTTCTTT
>.|TRBJ1-2|TRBD1|TRBV4-2
CASSQDPGGRYYGYTF
TGTGCCAGCAGCCAAGATCCAGGGGGAAGATACTATGGCTACACCTTC
>.|TRBJ2-2|TRBD2|TRBV3-1/TRBV3-2
CASSEGAGARFF
TGTGCCAGCAGCGAGGGAGCGGGGGCCCGATTTTTT
>.|TRBJ1-1|.|TRBV28
CASSVLGGEAFF
TGTGCCAGCAGCGTTTTAGGGGGTGAAGCTTTCTTT
>.|TRBJ1-1|.|TRBV25-1
CASSELSPLGATEAFF
TGTGCCAGCAGTGAATTGTCCCCCTTAGGGGCTACTGAAGCTTTCTTT
>.|TRBJ1-4|.|TRBV6-5
CASSYSRGSNEKLFF
TGTGCCAGCAGTTACTCGAGGGGGAGTAATGAAAAACTGTTTTTT
>.|TRBJ2-1|TRBD2|TRBV30
CAWRKTSGSVGEQFF
TGTGCCTGGAGGAAGACTAGCGGGAGTGTCGGGGAGCAGTTCTTC
>.|TRBJ2-3|TRBD1|TRBV28
CASSLSGQGFGDTQYF
TGTGCCAGCAGTTTATCGGGACAGGGTTTCGGAGATACGCAGTATTTT
>.|TRBJ2-5|TRBD2|TRBV6-6
CASSYSGGGEQETQYF
TGTGCCAGCAGTTACTCTGGGGGGGGAGAACAAGAGACCCAGTACTTC
>.|TRBJ1-2|TRBD1|TRBV19
CASMVTGQGNYGYTF
TGTGCCAGTATGGTTACAGGACAGGGGAACTATGGCTACACCTTC
>.|TRBJ2-4|.|TRBV28
CASSLLSSRGWEENIQYF
TGTGCCAGCAGTTTACTATCGAGCAGGGGATGGGAAGAAAACATTCAGTACTTC
>.|TRBJ1-5|.|TRBV28
CASSFPGHSNQPQHF
TGTGCCAGCAGTTTCCCAGGACATTCAAATCAGCCCCAGCATTTT
>.|TRBJ2-7|.|TRBV2
CASSDQAITSYEQYF
TGTGCCAGCAGTGATCAAGCGATTACCTCCTACGAGCAGTACTTC
>.|TRBJ1-1|.|TRBV7-3
CASSRAGLDTEAFF
TGTGCCAGCAGCAGAGCAGGGCTTGACACTGAAGCTTTCTTT
>once|TRBJ1-2|.|TRBV5-1
CASSLGDMGSYGYTF
TGCGCCAGCAGCTTGGGGGATATGGGGAGCTATGGCTACACCTTC
>.|TRBJ2-4|.|TRBV5-6
CASSLAIGQQGGIQYF
TGTGCCAGCAGCTTGGCCATCGGACAGCAGGGCGGCATTCAGTACTTC
>once|TRBJ2-7|.|TRBV21-1
CASSPMGAKGIVPYEQYF
TGTGCCAGTTCCCCAATGGGGGCCAAAGGAATCGTTCCCTACGAGCAGTACTTC
>.|TRBJ2-3|.|TRBV11-3
CASSAESTDTQYF
TGTGCCAGCAGCGCGGAGAGCACAGATACGCAGTATTTT
>.|TRBJ2-7|TRBD1|TRBV7-9
CASSKVAPPGQTIQYF
TGTGCCAGCAGCAAAGTGGCCCCTCCGGGACAGACAATTCAGTACTTC
>.|TRBJ1-6|TRBD1|TRBV30
CAWSVSRGLRDSPLHF
TGTGCCTGGAGTGTATCTAGGGGGCTGAGGGATTCACCCCTCCACTTT
>.|TRBJ2-7|TRBD2|TRBV20-1
CSASSLGAGVNEQYF
TGCAGTGCTAGTTCCCTGGGAGCGGGAGTCAACGAGCAGTACTTC